The clone carrying this T cell receptor beta chain is medium-sized within its sample. No antigen is known for it. TCRdb re-called the reads through MiXCR, storing one row per CDR3 protein. This sample has about 15,000 distinct CDR3 sequences; about 20% occur once, and the top ten carry around 5.8%. The source of the sample is a study of liver allograft versus peripheral blood T cells. Study in general: In transplanted livers, T cell receptor repertoires were compared with those found in the recipients' peripheral blood.

Regarding the study as a whole: Intra-allograft T cell receptor repertoires in the liver reportedly differed from peripheral blood repertoires.

V dropped 3 bases and J dropped 7 bases, with 10 bases sitting between them. CDR1 and CDR2 (germline): LNHDA, SQIVND (reference sequence). The CDR3 is made up of 14 amino acids. The chain uses TRBV19 and TRBJ1-6, with D unclear. The sequence came from a human patient who had a liver transplant. Some T cells may be supplied by the graft donor. This CDR3 reads CASSIRRVNSPLHF. DNA for the CDR3: TGTGCCAGTAGTATTAGACGGGTCAATTCACCCCTCCACTTT.